One T cell receptor (beta chain) is described in this entry. What it recognizes is unknown. All TRB cDNA libraries came from 5' RACE performed with UMI labels. TCRdb reprocessed the 5' RACE reads, keeping one entry per CDR3 protein, no DNA. The data show over 55,000 distinct CDR3 sequences, and the top ten clones hold under 0.55%. The data stem from a study of CXCR3-negative and CXCR3-positive naive CD8 T cells. CD45RO-CCR7+CD27+CD95- defined naive CD8+ T cells. Germline V CDR1 and CDR2: KGHSH, LQKENI. The CDR3 extends over 16 amino acids. Findings and caveats of the study: Relative to CXCR3-negative naive cells, CXCR3-positive naive cells had more hydrophobic TRB CDR3s.

Sequencing was done on a sample of naive CXCR3+ CD8+ T cells from blood. The subset: CD45RO-CCR7+CD27+CD95- naive CD8+ T cells expressing CXCR3 (TNR3+). This clonotype was sampled from a human donor in good health. Some clones in this sample may be carry-over from other donors' samples. This chain links TRBV18 with TRBJ2-7; the TCRdb call, TRBD1, lacks DNA for checking. CDR3: CASSPLAGLSSYEQYF.